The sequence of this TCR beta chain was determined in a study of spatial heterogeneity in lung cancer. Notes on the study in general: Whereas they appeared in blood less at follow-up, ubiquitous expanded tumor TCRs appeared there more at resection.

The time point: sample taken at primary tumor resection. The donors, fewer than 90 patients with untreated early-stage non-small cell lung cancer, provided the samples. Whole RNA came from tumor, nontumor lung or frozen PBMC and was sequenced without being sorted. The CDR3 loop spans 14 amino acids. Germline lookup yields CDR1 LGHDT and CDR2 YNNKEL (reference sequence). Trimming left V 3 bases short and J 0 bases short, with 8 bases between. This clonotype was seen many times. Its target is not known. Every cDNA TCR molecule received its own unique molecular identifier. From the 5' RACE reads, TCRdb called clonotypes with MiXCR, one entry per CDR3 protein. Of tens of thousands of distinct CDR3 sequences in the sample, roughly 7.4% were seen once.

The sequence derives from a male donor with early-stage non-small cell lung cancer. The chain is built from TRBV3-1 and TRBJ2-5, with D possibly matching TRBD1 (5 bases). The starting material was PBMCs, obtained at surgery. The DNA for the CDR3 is TGTGCCAGCAGCCAGCAGGGTTACCAAGAGACCCAGTACTTC. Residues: CASSQQGYQETQYF.